This TCR beta chain was identified during a study of blood T cell repertoires in COVID-19. Study information: PBMCs, B-cell-depleted T cells, or T cells provided the cDNA or gDNA that made up the material.

The repertoire was sequenced with immunoSEQ multiplex PCR; TCRdb's copy has only in-frame clones and lacks some. Among about 260,000 clones listed, around 86% were seen once. This CDR3 has 15 residues. V gave up 1 base and J gave up 0 bases, with 9 bases separating them. The germline V gene has CDR1 SEHNR and CDR2 FQNEAQ (reference sequence). This clone was seen only a few times. V usage is TRBV7-9 and J usage is TRBJ2-5; D is unclear. The source of this sequence is a man aged 35 to 55 with active or convalescent COVID-19. Sample: peripheral blood. CDR3 region: CASSLGAWDQETQYF. CDR3 DNA: TGTGCCAGCAGCTTAGGGGCGTGGGACCAAGAGACCCAGTACTTC.